This is a list of T cell receptor beta chains from one sample in a study of cytotoxic CD8 clonotypes in ibrutinib-treated CLL. Profiling relied on immunoSEQ multiplex PCR, and the TCRdb table lists in-frame clones only, not all of them. Of over 70,000 clones listed, roughly 77% are singletons. The sample consisted of PBMCs, taken after 12 months of ibrutinib treatment. These receptors came from a human donor with chronic lymphocytic leukemia. Both conserved end residues are part of each CDR3. The D gene is left open where the match is weak. Clone sizes are given selectively: once, few, many, or a class where the clone is expanded.

d_gene: .; v_gene: TRBV4-3; len: 17; j_gene: TRBJ1-4; abundance: .; CDR3aa: CASSQQWGDATNEKLFF; CDR3nt: TGCGCCAGCAGCCAGCAGTGGGGGGATGCAACTAATGAAAAACTGTTTTTT
d_gene: .; v_gene: TRBV4-3; len: 13; j_gene: TRBJ1-6; abundance: .; CDR3aa: CASSQNRVSPLHF; CDR3nt: TGCGCCAGCAGCCAAAACAGGGTCTCACCCCTCCACTTT
d_gene: .; v_gene: TRBV5-4; len: 15; j_gene: TRBJ2-3; abundance: .; CDR3aa: CASSLLAGKGDTQYF; CDR3nt: TGTGCCAGCAGCCTCCTCGCGGGAAAGGGAGATACGCAGTATTTT
d_gene: .; v_gene: TRBV30; len: 11; j_gene: TRBJ1-2; abundance: few; CDR3aa: CAWTTGYGYTF; CDR3nt: TGTGCCTGGACCACGGGGTATGGCTACACCTTC
d_gene: TRBD1; v_gene: TRBV27; len: 18; j_gene: TRBJ1-6; abundance: few; CDR3aa: CASSAGTGVFSYNSPLHF; CDR3nt: TGTGCCAGCAGCGCCGGGACAGGGGTATTTTCCTATAATTCACCCCTCCACTTT
d_gene: .; v_gene: TRBV6-1; len: 13; j_gene: TRBJ1-4; abundance: .; CDR3aa: CASSGGDGEKLFF; CDR3nt: TGTGCCAGCAGTGGGGGGGACGGTGAAAAACTGTTTTTT
d_gene: TRBD1; v_gene: TRBV7-6; len: 15; j_gene: TRBJ2-7; abundance: .; CDR3aa: CASSLGDRGVLEQYF; CDR3nt: TGTGCCAGCAGCTTAGGGGACAGGGGGGTGCTCGAGCAGTACTTC
d_gene: .; v_gene: TRBV28; len: 13; j_gene: TRBJ1-1; abundance: .; CDR3aa: CASLWGGNTEAFF; CDR3nt: TGTGCCAGCCTTTGGGGGGGAAACACTGAAGCTTTCTTT
d_gene: TRBD1; v_gene: TRBV7-2; len: 14; j_gene: TRBJ2-7; abundance: once; CDR3aa: CASSVRDRAYEQYF; CDR3nt: TGTGCCAGCAGCGTCCGGGACAGGGCCTACGAGCAGTACTTC
d_gene: .; v_gene: TRBV7-3; len: 14; j_gene: TRBJ2-7; abundance: .; CDR3aa: CASSRAHRVDEQYF; CDR3nt: TGTGCCAGCAGCAGAGCCCACAGGGTCGACGAGCAGTACTTC
d_gene: .; v_gene: TRBV13; len: 13; j_gene: TRBJ1-2; abundance: .; CDR3aa: CASSLGRSYGYTF; CDR3nt: TGTGCCAGCAGCTTAGGCAGGAGCTATGGCTACACCTTC
d_gene: TRBD2; v_gene: TRBV7-3; len: 15; j_gene: TRBJ2-1; abundance: .; CDR3aa: CASSPPGTSSNEQFF; CDR3nt: TGTGCCAGCAGCCCCCCCGGGACTAGCTCCAATGAGCAGTTCTTC
d_gene: .; v_gene: TRBV6-1; len: 14; j_gene: TRBJ2-7; abundance: few; CDR3aa: CASGRGSPSYEQYF; CDR3nt: TGTGCCAGCGGTCGAGGGTCCCCCTCCTACGAGCAGTACTTC
d_gene: .; v_gene: TRBV11-2; len: 14; j_gene: TRBJ1-4; abundance: .; CDR3aa: CASSPWGANEKLFF; CDR3nt: TGTGCCAGCAGCCCCTGGGGTGCCAATGAAAAACTGTTTTTT
d_gene: .; v_gene: TRBV27; len: 12; j_gene: TRBJ2-3; abundance: .; CDR3aa: CASRGAADTQYF; CDR3nt: TGTGCCAGCAGGGGGGCCGCAGATACGCAGTATTTT
d_gene: .; v_gene: TRBV7-2; len: 15; j_gene: TRBJ1-6; abundance: .; CDR3aa: CASSFLSAYNSPLHF; CDR3nt: TGTGCCAGCAGCTTCCTCTCCGCCTATAATTCACCCCTCCACTTT
d_gene: .; v_gene: TRBV9; len: 16; j_gene: TRBJ2-1; abundance: .; CDR3aa: CASSEGTTTGYNEQFF; CDR3nt: TGTGCCAGCAGCGAGGGGACGACAACCGGCTACAATGAGCAGTTCTTC
d_gene: TRBD2; v_gene: TRBV5-1; len: 16; j_gene: TRBJ2-3; abundance: .; CDR3aa: CASSQGTSGGSDTQYF; CDR3nt: TGCGCCAGCAGCCAAGGGACTAGCGGGGGGTCAGATACGCAGTATTTT
d_gene: TRBD1; v_gene: TRBV19; len: 15; j_gene: TRBJ1-5; abundance: .; CDR3aa: CASNSGGDRVVAQHF; CDR3nt: TGTGCCAGTAACTCCGGGGGGGACAGGGTCGTAGCCCAGCATTTT
d_gene: .; v_gene: TRBV7-2; len: 13; j_gene: TRBJ1-5; abundance: once; CDR3aa: CASSLEGSQPQHF; CDR3nt: TGTGCCAGCAGCTTAGAGGGTTCACAGCCCCAGCATTTT
d_gene: TRBD2; v_gene: TRBV7-9; len: 15; j_gene: TRBJ2-1; abundance: .; CDR3aa: CASSPGTSGGNEQFF; CDR3nt: TGTGCCAGCAGCCCCGGGACTAGCGGGGGAAATGAGCAGTTCTTC
d_gene: .; v_gene: TRBV6-4; len: 13; j_gene: TRBJ2-1; abundance: once; CDR3aa: CATRTRSYNEQFF; CDR3nt: TGTGCCACCCGGACCCGCTCCTACAATGAGCAGTTCTTC